The T cell receptor (beta chain) under discussion was sequenced for a study of T cell responses to AZD1222 COVID-19 vaccine. Repertoires were generated with immunoSEQ multiplex PCR, while TCRdb's copy carries only in-frame clones and drops some. The table has about 120,000 clones, more than 65% seen once; the top ten hold approximately 9.4%. After removal of 0 bases from V and 0 bases from J, the junction contained 2 bases not matched to a gene. Germline V gene data show CDR1 as SGHTA and CDR2 as FQGTGA. The CDR3 runs 16 residues. The chain joins TRBV7-3 to TRBJ2-1; 7 bases are a match to TRBD2. The receptor's source is an adult in good health. This specimen was peripheral blood, taken on day 0 of AZD1222 vaccination. CDR3 loop: CASSLTSGFSYNEQFF. The CDR3 DNA reads TGTGCCAGCAGCTTAACTAGCGGGTTCTCCTACAATGAGCAGTTCTTC.